Each of the 24 T cell receptor beta chains below was sequenced from the same sample in a study of T cell repertoires in cytomegalovirus infection. TCRdb fed the reads into MiXCR, producing one record per CDR3 protein. The sample consists of about 740,000 distinct CDR3 sequences, less than 40% of them appearing once. The source material was PBMCs. All receptors come from a human donor in good health (CMV status not recorded). Some clones in this sample may be carry-over from other donors' samples.

The rearrangement joins TRBV28 to TRBJ1-2; no definite D call. Germline V lookup: CDR1 MDHEN, CDR2 SYDVKM. The V end was cut by 5 bases, the J end by 0 bases, with 7 bases between. This CDR3 is 13 amino acids long. In nucleotides, the CDR3 is TGTGCCAGCAGTCGTGACGCTAACTATGGCTACACCTTC. Translating it yields CASSRDANYGYTF.

This clonotype occurred many times. The chain employs TRBV7-2 and TRBJ2-4; the D is unclear. The CDR3 extends over 15 amino acids. Germline lookup yields CDR1 SGHTA and CDR2 FQGNSA. The ends were cut back, 0 bases at V and 2 bases at J, with 8 bases in the middle. CDR3 in amino acids: CASSLAGVTKNIQYF. Written as DNA, the CDR3 is TGTGCCAGCAGCTTAGCTGGGGTAACCAAAAACATTCAGTACTTC.

The chain couples TRBV4-1 to TRBJ1-3; D remains unclear. Germline V gene lookup returns CDR1 MGHRA and CDR2 YSYEKL. This CDR3 comprises 15 residues. V was trimmed by 4 bases and J by 0 bases, leaving 10 bases between them. Here the CDR3 DNA reads TGCGCCAGCAGCCCAATCACGTACTCTGGAAACACCATATATTTT. Amino acid sequence: CASSPITYSGNTIYF.

The chain recombines TRBV27 with TRBJ2-7, with a weak D call TRBD1 (6 bases). V dropped 5 bases and J dropped 3 bases, with 26 bases sitting between them. CDR3 length equals 18 residues. Germline V CDR1 and CDR2: MNHEY, SMNVEV (reference sequence). The CDR3 DNA follows: TGTGCCAGCAGTCCCGACAGGTTCTCCAACTCCACCTTCTACGAGCAGTACTTC. Amino acids: CASSPDRFSNSTFYEQYF.

Only a few counts were recorded for this clonotype. The chain recombines TRBV5-4 with TRBJ2-5; 14 positions agree with TRBD2. This CDR3 has 17 amino acids. After removal of 3 bases from V and 3 bases from J, the junction contained 7 bases not matched to a gene. Germline V gene lookup returns CDR1 SGHNT and CDR2 YYREEE (reference sequence). The CDR3 DNA reads TGTGCCAGCAGCTCCTGGGGACTAGCGGGAGCCGAAGAGACCCAGTACTTC. Protein product: CASSSWGLAGAEETQYF.

This clonotype was counted ten times or more. The chain employs TRBV7-2 and TRBJ2-7; 10 bases map to TRBD2. V shed 5 bases, J shed 0 bases, and the junction held 10 bases outside the gene matches. This CDR3 is 17 amino acids long. The germline V gene has CDR1 SGHTA and CDR2 FQGNSA. The CDR3 spells CASSRRLAGATSYEQYF. CDR3 DNA sequence: TGTGCCAGCAGCCGGCGCCTAGCGGGAGCGACCTCCTACGAGCAGTACTTC.

This clonotype was recorded many times. V and J are TRBV7-2 and TRBJ1-2, with 9 positions matching TRBD1. In germline, CDR1 is SGHTA, CDR2 FQGNSA. The V and J ends lost 3 bases and 4 bases, in that order; junction bases with no gene match: 6. The CDR3 is 15 residues long. CDR3 nucleotide sequence: TGTGCCAGCAGCTTGCTCGGGACAGGGACCTATGGCTACACCTTC. Translation: CASSLLGTGTYGYTF.

This clonotype was seen repeatedly, ten times or more. The DNA for the CDR3 is TGTGCCAGCAGCTTGGTCGGACCTCCAAACCCAACGGATACGCAGTATTTT. This translates into CASSLVGPPNPTDTQYF. The V call is TRBV5-6, the J call TRBJ2-3; D is unclear. Per the germline V gene, CDR1 is SGHDT and CDR2 is YYEEEE. The CDR3 extends over 17 amino acids. V was clipped by 0 bases and J by 6 bases, with 20 bases between them. Combining the CDR3 with reference TRBV5-6 and TRBJ2-3 gives the whole variable domain DAGVTQSPTHLIKTRGQQVTLRCSPKSGHDTVSWYQQALGQGPQFIFQYYEEEERQRGNFPDRFSGHQFPNYSSELNVNALLLGDSALYLCASSLVGPPNPTDTQYFGPGTRLTVL.

Note on this clonotype: The junction and the germline gene differ at one end; a read error may be behind it. The V call is TRBV7-2, the J call TRBJ2-3; 7 bases are shared with TRBD1. Germline lookup yields CDR1 SGHTA and CDR2 FQGNSA. The CDR3 is made up of 16 amino acids. The DNA of the CDR3 is TGTGCCAGCAGCGGCCGACAGGGAATTAGCAGAGATACGCAGTATTTT. It encodes CASSGRQGISRDTQYF.

For the CDR3, the DNA is TGTGCCACTAGACAGGGTCACGTCTCTGGAAACACCATATATTTT. Protein: CATRQGHVSGNTIYF. The chain links TRBV6-1 to TRBJ1-3, with TRBD1 matching over 7 bases. Unmatched junction bases numbered 9, after V lost 10 bases and J lost 0 bases. CDR1 is MNHNS and CDR2 is SASEGT in the germline V gene. The CDR3 contains 15 residues.

The rearrangement links TRBV28 to TRBJ1-2; TRBD1 aligns across 7 bases. Germline lookup yields CDR1 MDHEN and CDR2 SYDVKM. The CDR3 extends over 14 amino acids. With V trimmed by 6 bases and J by 5 bases, 9 bases remained unmatched. The CDR3 reads CASSFRGLGYGYTF. The CDR3 DNA is TGTGCCAGCAGCTTTAGGGGGCTGGGGTATGGCTACACCTTC.

V and J are TRBV11-3 and TRBJ1-4, with TRBD1 identical over 11 bases. Germline CDR1 reads SGHNT; CDR2 reads YENEEA. V shed 4 bases, J shed 11 bases, and the junction held 6 bases outside the gene matches. This CDR3 has 14 residues. The CDR3 here is CASSWGTGGQKLFF. CDR3 coding DNA: TGTGCCAGCAGCTGGGGGACAGGGGGACAGAAACTGTTTTTT.

Details on this clonotype: A single base separates this from a much larger clone, so it may be a read error. The conserved phenylalanine or tryptophan normally closing the CDR3 is absent here, so this likely arose from a read error. This chain joins TRBV12-3 or TRBV12-4 and TRBJ2-2; TRBD2 matches at 8 bases. Losses at the gene ends were 0 bases for V and 4 bases for J; bases not matched to a gene: 7. The CDR3 is 17 amino acids. The CDR3, as DNA: TGTGCCAGCAGTTTAGCGCTCAGCGGGAGTCTCACCGGGGAGCTGTTTTGT. Its translation: CASSLALSGSLTGELFC.

This chain uses TRBV24-1 with TRBJ2-2, with 7 bases identical to TRBD2. The CDR3 is 19 amino acids. The germline gives CDR1 KGHDR, CDR2 SFDVKD. Germline trimming cut 0 bases from V and 6 bases from J; bases unmatched to any gene: 15. The CDR3 loop is CATSDLILPAGRSPGELFF. The CDR3 coding sequence is TGTGCCACCAGTGATTTGATCCTGCCAGCGGGAAGGTCCCCCGGGGAGCTGTTTTTT.

This clonotype has at least ten counts. V gene TRBV7-2 combines with J gene TRBJ2-4; 12 bases align to TRBD2. Losses at the gene ends were 5 bases for V and 9 bases for J; bases not matched to a gene: 11. Germline V lookup: CDR1 SGHTA, CDR2 FQGNSA. This CDR3 spans 16 amino acids. The CDR3 nucleotides read TGTGCCAGCAGCCGCCAGCTAGCGGGGGGGGTGAGCATTCAGTACTTC. It translates to CASSRQLAGGVSIQYF.

V is TRBV5-4 and J is TRBJ2-1, with 8 nucleotides matching TRBD1. This CDR3 comprises 15 residues. V lost 4 bases, J lost 7 bases, and 10 bases stayed unmatched. Germline V gene sequence: CDR1 SGHNT, CDR2 YYREEE (reference sequence). The CDR3 DNA is TGTGCCAGCAGCCCAGTGACAGGGGTCGGGAATGAGCAGTTCTTC. Translated, it gives CASSPVTGVGNEQFF.

The genes are TRBV4-2 and TRBJ2-1, with D perhaps TRBD2 (7 bases). V dropped 0 bases and J dropped 2 bases, with 17 bases sitting between them. The germline V gene has CDR1 LGHNA and CDR2 YNFKEQ. CDR3 length equals 18 residues. The CDR3, as DNA: TGTGCCAGCAGCCAAGAGGGGGGGGCTCTCTCAGCCTACAATGAGCAGTTCTTC. Its protein product is CASSQEGGALSAYNEQFF.

The V gene is TRBV7-9, the J gene TRBJ1-5, with D unclear. With 4 bases removed from V and 3 bases from J, the gap between germline ends came to 13 bases. Germline assignment: CDR1 SEHNR and CDR2 FQNEAQ (reference sequence). The CDR3 has 15 amino acids. DNA for the CDR3: TGTGCCAGCAGCTCCCACGACGGTTACAATCAGCCCCAGCATTTT. Amino acids: CASSSHDGYNQPQHF.

This clonotype showed up just a few times. In DNA, the CDR3 is TGTGCCAGCAGCTTACAAGCGGGTCGGGCCGGGGAGCTGTTTTTT. Translating it yields CASSLQAGRAGELFF. The V and J genes are TRBV7-2 and TRBJ2-2; D might be TRBD2 (6 bases). CDR3 length: 15 residues. Germline V gene sequence: CDR1 SGHTA, CDR2 FQGNSA. With 2 bases removed from V and 6 bases from J, the gap between germline ends came to 13 bases.

The chain combines TRBV20-1 with TRBJ2-4; no clear D. V lost 6 bases and J lost 2, with 8 bases in between. CDR3 length: 12 residues. Germline lookup yields CDR1 DFQATT and CDR2 SNEGSKA (reference sequence). CDR3 sequence: CSAYGTKNIQYF. The DNA for the CDR3 is TGCAGTGCATACGGAACCAAAAACATTCAGTACTTC.

In this sample, this clonotype turned up a few times. The chain combines TRBV7-2 with TRBJ2-1, with a possible D match to TRBD1 (5 bases). CDR3 length: 16 residues. Looked up from germline, CDR1 is SGHTA and CDR2 is FQGNSA. V dropped 1 base and J dropped 4 bases, with 14 bases sitting between them. The CDR3 coding sequence is TGTGCCAGCAGCTTAGGACCGACCGCAGGGTACAATGAGCAGTTCTTC. Amino acid sequence: CASSLGPTAGYNEQFF.

This clonotype showed up many times. The genes are TRBV7-2 and TRBJ2-2, with D possibly matching TRBD2 (6 bases). Germline V gives CDR1 SGHTA, CDR2 FQGNSA. Trimming took off 11 bases at V and 6 bases at J, with 16 bases between the two ends. The CDR3 spans 13 residues. DNA of the CDR3: TGTGCCTTCCCTAAGGAGGGCTCCGGGGAGCTGTTTTTT. Protein product: CAFPKEGSGELFF. Combining the CDR3 with reference TRBV7-2 and TRBJ2-2 gives the whole variable domain GAGVSQSPSNKVTEKGKDVELRCDPISGHTALYWYRQSLGQGLEFLIYFQGNSAPDKSGLPSDRFSAERTGGSVSTLTIQRTQQEDSAVYLCAFPKEGSGELFFGEGSRLTVL.

This clonotype was found a few times. Here the CDR3 DNA reads TGTGCCAGCAGTTTCGGAGAATCGACCTTCCAGCCCCAGCATTTT. As protein: CASSFGESTFQPQHF. The rearrangement joins TRBV28 to TRBJ1-5, with D uncertain. The CDR3 spans 15 residues. Germline CDR1 is MDHEN and CDR2 is SYDVKM. Trimming stripped 3 bases from V and 7 bases from J, with 16 bases between.

In this sample, this clonotype turned up a few times. V is TRBV5-1 and J is TRBJ1-5; a possible D gene is TRBD1 (5 bases). Looked up from germline, CDR1 is SGHRS and CDR2 is YFSETQ. There are 15 residues in the CDR3. V was shortened by 4 bases and J by 7 bases, with 18 bases between the two germline ends. The CDR3 reads CASSPDGGSGQPQHF. CDR3 bases: TGCGCCAGCAGCCCCGATGGGGGAAGTGGACAGCCCCAGCATTTT.